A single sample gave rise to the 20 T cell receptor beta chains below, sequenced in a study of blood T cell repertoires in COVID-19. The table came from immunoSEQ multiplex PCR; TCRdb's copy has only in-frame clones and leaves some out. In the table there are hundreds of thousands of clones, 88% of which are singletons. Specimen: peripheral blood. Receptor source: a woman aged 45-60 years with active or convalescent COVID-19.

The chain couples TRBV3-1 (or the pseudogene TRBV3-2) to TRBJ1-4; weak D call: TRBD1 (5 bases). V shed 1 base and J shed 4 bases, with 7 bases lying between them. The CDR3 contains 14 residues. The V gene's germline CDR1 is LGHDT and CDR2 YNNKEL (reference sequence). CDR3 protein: CASSQGDFNEKLFF. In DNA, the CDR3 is TGTGCCAGCAGCCAAGGGGACTTTAATGAAAAACTGTTTTTT.

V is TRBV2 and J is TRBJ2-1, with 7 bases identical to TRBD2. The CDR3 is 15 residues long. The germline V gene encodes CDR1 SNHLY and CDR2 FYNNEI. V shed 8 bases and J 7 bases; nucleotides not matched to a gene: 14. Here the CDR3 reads CASSQREGLWNEQFF. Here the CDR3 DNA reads TGTGCCAGCTCACAGCGGGAAGGCCTGTGGAATGAGCAGTTCTTC.

The CDR3 loop is CASSPLGDLDRGLSPLHF. CDR3 nucleotides: TGTGCCAGCAGCCCCCTCGGGGACCTAGACAGGGGGCTCTCACCCCTCCACTTT. The chain uses TRBV27 and TRBJ1-6; 10 positions match TRBD1. Germline trimming cut 6 bases from V and 10 bases from J; bases unmatched to any gene: 18. Per the germline V gene, CDR1 is MNHEY and CDR2 is SMNVEV (reference sequence). The CDR3 runs to 18 residues.

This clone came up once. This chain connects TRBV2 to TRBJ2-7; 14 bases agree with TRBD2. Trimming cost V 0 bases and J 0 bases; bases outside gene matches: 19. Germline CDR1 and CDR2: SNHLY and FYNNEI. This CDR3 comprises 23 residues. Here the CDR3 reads CASSEAPGLAGAVLLGYSYEQYF. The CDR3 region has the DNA TGTGCCAGCAGTGAAGCCCCGGGACTAGCGGGAGCGGTGTTGTTAGGTTACTCCTACGAGCAGTACTTC. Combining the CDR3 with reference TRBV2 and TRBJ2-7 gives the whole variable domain EPEVTQTPSHQVTQMGQEVILRCVPISNHLYFYWYRQILGQKVEFLVSFYNNEISEKSEIFDDQFSVERPDGSNFTLKIRSTKLEDSAMYFCASSEAPGLAGAVLLGYSYEQYFGPGTRLTVT.

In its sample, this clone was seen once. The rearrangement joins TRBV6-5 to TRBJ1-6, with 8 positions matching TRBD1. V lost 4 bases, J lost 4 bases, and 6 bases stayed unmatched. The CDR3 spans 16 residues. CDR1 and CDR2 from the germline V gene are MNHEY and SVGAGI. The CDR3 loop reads CASSSPDRDYNSPLHF. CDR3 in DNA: TGTGCCAGCAGTTCCCCGGACAGGGATTATAATTCACCCCTCCACTTT.

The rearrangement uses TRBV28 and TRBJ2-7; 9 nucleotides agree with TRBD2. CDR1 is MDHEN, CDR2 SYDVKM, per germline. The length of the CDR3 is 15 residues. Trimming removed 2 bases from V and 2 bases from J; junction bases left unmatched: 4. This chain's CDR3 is CASSLPSGGPYEQYF. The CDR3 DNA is TGTGCCAGCAGTTTACCCAGCGGGGGGCCCTACGAGCAGTACTTC.

The CDR3 reads CASTHEGASSNQPQHF. Here the CDR3 DNA reads TGTGCCAGCACCCACGAGGGGGCAAGTAGCAATCAGCCCCAGCATTTT. The J gene is TRBJ1-5, the V gene TRBV7-8, with TRBD1 matching 7 bases. CDR3 size: 16 residues. CDR1 SGHVS and CDR2 FQNEAQ come from the germline V gene. With 7 bases clipped from V and 0 bases from J, the junction kept 9 bases outside the gene matches.

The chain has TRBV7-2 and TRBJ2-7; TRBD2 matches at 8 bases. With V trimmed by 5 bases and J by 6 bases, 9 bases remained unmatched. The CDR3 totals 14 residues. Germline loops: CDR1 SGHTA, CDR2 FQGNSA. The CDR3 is CASSQSGGSSEQYF. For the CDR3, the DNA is TGTGCCAGCAGCCAGAGCGGGGGCTCTTCCGAGCAGTACTTC.

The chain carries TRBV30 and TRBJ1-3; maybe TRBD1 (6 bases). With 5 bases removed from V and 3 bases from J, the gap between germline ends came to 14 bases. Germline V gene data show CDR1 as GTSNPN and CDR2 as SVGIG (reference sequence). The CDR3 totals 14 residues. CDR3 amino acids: CAWSQGGDGNTIYF. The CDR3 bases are TGTGCCTGGTCTCAAGGGGGGGATGGAAACACCATATATTTT.

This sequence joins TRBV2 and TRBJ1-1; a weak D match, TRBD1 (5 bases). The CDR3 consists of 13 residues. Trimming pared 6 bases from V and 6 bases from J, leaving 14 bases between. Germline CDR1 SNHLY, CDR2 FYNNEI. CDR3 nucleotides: TGTGCCAGCAGCGAGACAGCACCCTCTGAAGCTTTCTTT. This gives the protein CASSETAPSEAFF. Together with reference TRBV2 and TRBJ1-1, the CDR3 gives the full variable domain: EPEVTQTPSHQVTQMGQEVILRCVPISNHLYFYWYRQILGQKVEFLVSFYNNEISEKSEIFDDQFSVERPDGSNFTLKIRSTKLEDSAMYFCASSETAPSEAFFGQGTRLTVV.

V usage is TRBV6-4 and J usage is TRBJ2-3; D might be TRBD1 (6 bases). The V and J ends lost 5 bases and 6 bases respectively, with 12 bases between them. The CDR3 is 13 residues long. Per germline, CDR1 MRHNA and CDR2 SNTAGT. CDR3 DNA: TGTGCCAGCAGTCAGGGGATGGAGGATACGCAGTATTTT. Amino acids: CASSQGMEDTQYF.

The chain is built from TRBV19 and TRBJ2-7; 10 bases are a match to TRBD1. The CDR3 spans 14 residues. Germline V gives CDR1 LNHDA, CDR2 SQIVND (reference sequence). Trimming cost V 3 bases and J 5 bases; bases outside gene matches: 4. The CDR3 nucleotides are TGTGCCAGTAGTATGGGACAGGGGATTAACGAGCAGTACTTC. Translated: CASSMGQGINEQYF. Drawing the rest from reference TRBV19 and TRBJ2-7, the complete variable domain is DGGITQSPKYLFRKEGQNVTLSCEQNLNHDAMYWYRQDPGQGLRLIYYSQIVNDFQKGDIAEGYSVSREKKESFPLTVTSAQKNPTAFYLCASSMGQGINEQYFGPGTRLTVT.

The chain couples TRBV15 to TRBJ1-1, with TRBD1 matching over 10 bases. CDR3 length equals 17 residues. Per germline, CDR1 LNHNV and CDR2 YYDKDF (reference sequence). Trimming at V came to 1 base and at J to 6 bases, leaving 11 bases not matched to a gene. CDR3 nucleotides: TGTGCCACCAGCAGAGCGTTTTCTCGGGACAGGGGCTCTGAAGCTTTCTTT. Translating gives CATSRAFSRDRGSEAFF.

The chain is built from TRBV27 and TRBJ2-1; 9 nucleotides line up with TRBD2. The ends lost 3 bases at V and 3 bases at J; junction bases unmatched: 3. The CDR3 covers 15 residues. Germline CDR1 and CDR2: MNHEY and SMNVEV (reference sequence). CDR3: CASSFSGSNYNEQFF. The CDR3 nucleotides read TGTGCCAGCAGTTTTAGCGGGAGTAACTACAATGAGCAGTTCTTC.

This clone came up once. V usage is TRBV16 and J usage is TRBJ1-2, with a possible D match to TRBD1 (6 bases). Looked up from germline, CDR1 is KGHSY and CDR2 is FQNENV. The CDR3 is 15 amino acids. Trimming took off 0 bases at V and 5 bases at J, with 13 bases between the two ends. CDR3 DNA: TGTGCCAGCAGCCAATCAGGGACAAACCCTTATGGCTACACCTTC. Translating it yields CASSQSGTNPYGYTF.

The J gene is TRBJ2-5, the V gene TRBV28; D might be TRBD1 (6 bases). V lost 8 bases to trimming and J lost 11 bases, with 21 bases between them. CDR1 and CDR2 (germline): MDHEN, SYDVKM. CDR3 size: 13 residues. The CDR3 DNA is TGTGCCAGCGGTCAACCCGCACAGGGTTATCAGTACTTC. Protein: CASGQPAQGYQYF.

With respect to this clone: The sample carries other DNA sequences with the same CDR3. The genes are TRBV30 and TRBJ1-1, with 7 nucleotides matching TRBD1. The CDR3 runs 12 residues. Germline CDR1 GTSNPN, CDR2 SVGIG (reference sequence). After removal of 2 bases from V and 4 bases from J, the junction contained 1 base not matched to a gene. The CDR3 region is CAWSPGGTEAFF. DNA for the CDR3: TGTGCCTGGAGTCCAGGGGGCACTGAAGCTTTCTTT.

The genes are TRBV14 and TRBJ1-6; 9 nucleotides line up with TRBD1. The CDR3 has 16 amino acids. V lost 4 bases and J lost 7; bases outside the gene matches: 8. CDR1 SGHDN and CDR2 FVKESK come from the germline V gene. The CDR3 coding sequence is TGTGCCAGCAGCCGATACGGACAGGGGTCAAATTCACCCCTCCACTTT. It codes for CASSRYGQGSNSPLHF.

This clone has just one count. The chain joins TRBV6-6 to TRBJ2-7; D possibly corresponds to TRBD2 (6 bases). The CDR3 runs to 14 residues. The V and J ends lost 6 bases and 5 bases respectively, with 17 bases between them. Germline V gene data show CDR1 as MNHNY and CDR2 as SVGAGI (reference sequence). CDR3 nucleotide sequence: TGTGCCAGCAGAGCCGGGACTGGAGGCAACGAGCAGTACTTC. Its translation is CASRAGTGGNEQYF.

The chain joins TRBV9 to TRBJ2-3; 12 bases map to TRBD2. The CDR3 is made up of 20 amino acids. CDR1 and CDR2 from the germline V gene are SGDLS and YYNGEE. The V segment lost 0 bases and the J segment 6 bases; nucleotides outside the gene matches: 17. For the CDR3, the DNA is TGTGCCAGCAGCGTAGAGCCTATTTGGTCTAGCGGGAGGGAAGCTGATACGCAGTATTTT. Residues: CASSVEPIWSSGREADTQYF.